The 21 T cell receptor beta chains in this list originate from one sample, sequenced in a study of T cell responses to AZD1222 COVID-19 vaccine. Using immunoSEQ multiplex PCR, the repertoire was profiled, and TCRdb retains in-frame clones only, with some absent. The table includes about 150,000 clones, approximately 90% detected once. The material sequenced was peripheral blood, taken 28 days after the second AZD1222 dose. These receptors were collected from an adult who received the AZD1222 COVID-19 vaccine.

The chain joins TRBV25-1 to TRBJ1-6; D unresolved. The length of the CDR3 is 13 residues. CDR1 and CDR2 (germline): MGHDK, SYGVNS. Trimming stripped 8 bases from V and 10 bases from J, with 15 bases between. Written as DNA, the CDR3 is TGTGCCAGCTCCGATATTGGCGAGTCACCCCTCCACTTT. Encoded protein: CASSDIGESPLHF.

The genes are TRBV19 and TRBJ2-1; 11 nucleotides match TRBD2. The CDR3 is 16 amino acids. V lost 4 bases to trimming and J lost 4 bases; unmatched junction nucleotides: 6. Per germline, CDR1 LNHDA and CDR2 SQIVND (reference sequence). CDR3: CASSTIAGGGYNEQFF. CDR3 bases: TGTGCCAGTAGTACGATAGCGGGAGGGGGGTACAATGAGCAGTTCTTC.

The chain joins TRBV27 to TRBJ2-7; 7 bases fit TRBD2. Per the germline V gene, CDR1 is MNHEY and CDR2 is SMNVEV (reference sequence). There are 13 residues in the CDR3. Trimming took 4 bases from V and 3 from J; bases not matched to a gene: 3. The DNA for the CDR3 is TGTGCCAGCAGTTGGGGAGGGATCTACGAGCAGTACTTC. It translates to CASSWGGIYEQYF.

This clone showed up just once. CDR3 in amino acids: CASAGPWTSGELFF. CDR3 coding DNA: TGTGCCAGCGCGGGACCCTGGACGTCCGGGGAGCTGTTTTTT. The chain is built from TRBV5-8 and TRBJ2-2; possibly TRBD2 for D (6 bases). CDR1 SGHTS and CDR2 YDEGEE come from the germline V gene. V lost 7 bases to trimming and J lost 6 bases, with 16 bases between them. The CDR3 has 14 amino acids.

The gene calls are TRBV2 and TRBJ1-1; D perhaps matches TRBD1 (6 bases). Between the trimmed V and J ends, which lost 3 bases and 3 bases, there was a span of 11 bases. The germline CDR1 and CDR2 sequences are SNHLY and FYNNEI. There are 14 residues in the CDR3. CDR3 sequence: CASSESGADTEAFF. The CDR3 DNA sequence: TGTGCCAGCAGTGAGTCGGGGGCCGACACTGAAGCTTTCTTT.

The V call is TRBV18, the J call TRBJ1-5; 8 bases map to TRBD1. With V trimmed by 3 bases and J by 1 base, 2 bases remained unmatched. The germline CDR1 and CDR2 sequences are KGHSH and LQKENI. This CDR3 contains 15 residues. The CDR3 is CASSPTGGSNQPQHF. CDR3 DNA sequence: TGTGCCAGCTCACCCACAGGGGGGAGCAATCAGCCCCAGCATTTT.

This clone was recorded once. The genes are TRBV4-2 and TRBJ2-1, with TRBD2 matching over 13 bases. V was clipped by 4 bases and J by 2 bases; unmatched bases: 5. The CDR3 is 17 residues long. The germline V gene has CDR1 LGHNA and CDR2 YNFKEQ. The CDR3 DNA reads as TGTGCCAGCAGCCTAGGACTAGCGGGAGCTGCCTACAATGAGCAGTTCTTC. It translates to CASSLGLAGAAYNEQFF.

The V and J genes are TRBV6-1 and TRBJ1-1; 7 nucleotides match TRBD1. Germline values: CDR1 MNHNS, CDR2 SASEGT. This CDR3 comprises 15 residues. Trimming took 6 bases from V and 0 from J; bases not matched to a gene: 7. DNA of the CDR3: TGTGCCAGCAGATTGGGACAGATCGTGAACACTGAAGCTTTCTTT. Protein product: CASRLGQIVNTEAFF.

This clone has more than one count but fewer than ten. The chain links TRBV7-9 to TRBJ2-3; D gene ambiguous. This CDR3 contains 12 residues. Germline loops: CDR1 SEHNR, CDR2 FQNEAQ (reference sequence). Between the trimmed V and J ends, which lost 5 bases and 3 bases, there was a span of 6 bases. The CDR3 region has the DNA TGTGCCAGCAGCACCAGAACAGATACGCAGTATTTT. It codes for CASSTRTDTQYF.

This clone was detected a few times. The chain carries TRBV7-6 and TRBJ2-3, with 9 positions matching TRBD2. Germline assignment: CDR1 SGHVS and CDR2 FNYEAQ. With 6 bases clipped from V and 5 bases from J, the junction kept 6 bases outside the gene matches. CDR3 length: 14 amino acids. The CDR3 DNA follows: TGTGCCAGCAGTCTAGCGGGATTGGGAGATACGCAGTATTTT. The encoded protein is CASSLAGLGDTQYF. The whole variable domain, remainder taken from reference TRBV7-6 and TRBJ2-3, is GAGVSQSPRYKVTKRGQDVALRCDPISGHVSLYWYRQALGQGPEFLTYFNYEAQQDKSGLPNDRFSAERPEGSISTLTIQRTEQRDSAMYRCASSLAGLGDTQYFGPGTRLTVL.

The V and J genes are TRBV6-5 and TRBJ2-5, with TRBD2 matching 8 bases. The CDR3 covers 14 residues. Trimming took 7 bases from V and 1 from J; bases not matched to a gene: 5. Germline V gives CDR1 MNHEY, CDR2 SVGAGI. CDR3 DNA: TGTGCCAGCACGACTAGCGCGAGCCAAGAGACCCAGTACTTC. This gives the protein CASTTSASQETQYF.

The V gene is TRBV3-1 (or the pseudogene TRBV3-2), the J gene TRBJ2-3, with 7 bases aligning to TRBD1. Germline V gene data show CDR1 as LGHDT and CDR2 as YNNKEL (reference sequence). There are 14 residues in the CDR3. V dropped 4 bases and J dropped 3; count of bases not matched to a gene: 4. This CDR3 is CASSPDRTTDTQYF. The CDR3, as DNA: TGTGCCAGCAGCCCGGACAGGACGACAGATACGCAGTATTTT.

The chain recombines TRBV3-1 (or the pseudogene TRBV3-2) with TRBJ2-1; D ambiguous. Germline CDR1 LGHDT, CDR2 YNNKEL (reference sequence). Trimming removed 4 bases from V and 0 bases from J, with 7 bases in between. CDR3 length: 14 amino acids. CDR3 protein: CASSRSSSYNEQFF. CDR3 nucleotide sequence: TGTGCCAGCAGCCGATCTAGCTCCTACAATGAGCAGTTCTTC.

V gene TRBV19 combines with J gene TRBJ2-5, with 11 positions matching TRBD2. Trimming at V came to 1 base and at J to 4 bases, leaving 5 bases not matched to a gene. CDR3 length: 16 amino acids. Germline lookup yields CDR1 LNHDA and CDR2 SQIVND (reference sequence). The CDR3: CASSIGLAGGRETQYF. CDR3 coding DNA: TGTGCCAGTAGTATAGGGCTAGCGGGAGGTAGAGAGACCCAGTACTTC. The full variable domain, its missing parts supplied by reference TRBV19 and TRBJ2-5, is DGGITQSPKYLFRKEGQNVTLSCEQNLNHDAMYWYRQDPGQGLRLIYYSQIVNDFQKGDIAEGYSVSREKKESFPLTVTSAQKNPTAFYLCASSIGLAGGRETQYFGPGTRLLVL.

This chain joins TRBV18 and TRBJ2-7, with 9 bases matching TRBD2. Per germline, CDR1 KGHSH and CDR2 LQKENI. Trimming took 6 bases from V and 4 from J; bases not matched to a gene: 13. There are 16 residues in the CDR3. For the CDR3, the DNA is TGTGCCAGCTCCCTATATATGCAGCGGGGGGCGTACGAGCAGTACTTC. This sequence encodes CASSLYMQRGAYEQYF.

The chain joins TRBV3-1 (or the pseudogene TRBV3-2) to TRBJ1-5; TRBD1 aligns across 8 bases. Germline CDR1 reads LGHDT; CDR2 reads YNNKEL (reference sequence). Trimming cost V 6 bases and J 3 bases; bases outside gene matches: 7. The CDR3 has 15 residues. The CDR3 region has the DNA TGTGCCAGCAGAGGCGGGACAGGCCCCAATCAGCCCCAGCATTTT. This sequence encodes CASRGGTGPNQPQHF.

The J gene is TRBJ2-7, the V gene TRBV27, with 7 bases fitting TRBD2. This CDR3 comprises 15 residues. Germline trimming cut 3 bases from V and 3 bases from J; bases unmatched to any gene: 8. Germline V gene lookup returns CDR1 MNHEY and CDR2 SMNVEV (reference sequence). CDR3 nucleotides: TGTGCCAGCAGTTTTGGGGCGCGGGGGAACTACGAGCAGTACTTC. It codes for CASSFGARGNYEQYF.

CDR3 in DNA: TGTGCCAGCAGCCAAGATCTACAGCTATATCAGCCCCAGCATTTT. Its protein product is CASSQDLQLYQPQHF. The V call is TRBV3-1 (or the pseudogene TRBV3-2), the J call TRBJ1-5; D call uncertain. In germline, CDR1 is LGHDT, CDR2 YNNKEL (reference sequence). The CDR3 totals 15 residues. The V end was cut by 0 bases, the J end by 5 bases, with 11 bases between.

In DNA, the CDR3 is TGTGCCAGCAGTCTACAGGGGACGTGGTCTGAAGCTTTCTTT. Amino acids: CASSLQGTWSEAFF. This sequence joins TRBV28 and TRBJ1-1; 7 nucleotides line up with TRBD1. CDR1 is MDHEN, CDR2 SYDVKM, per germline. With V trimmed by 5 bases and J by 6 bases, 9 bases remained unmatched. CDR3 length: 14 amino acids. The variable domain in full, with the rest retrieved from reference TRBV28 and TRBJ1-1, is DVKVTQSSRYLVKRTGEKVFLECVQDMDHENMFWYRQDPGLGLRLIYFSYDVKMKEKGDIPEGYSVSREKKERFSLILESASTNQTSMYLCASSLQGTWSEAFFGQGTRLTVV.

This clone was seen a single time. The chain uses TRBV9 and TRBJ2-7, with TRBD1 matching 7 bases. CDR3 length: 14 amino acids. Germline V lookup: CDR1 SGDLS, CDR2 YYNGEE. Trimming took 4 bases from V and 2 from J; bases not matched to a gene: 6. Written as DNA, the CDR3 is TGTGCCAGCAGCTCGGACAGGAGCCCCTACGAGCAGTACTTC. This gives the protein CASSSDRSPYEQYF.

A few counts support this clone. This chain uses TRBV2 with TRBJ1-5; D is unresolved. V was cut by 7 bases and J by 11 bases, with 21 bases left in between. This CDR3 comprises 14 residues. Germline values: CDR1 SNHLY, CDR2 FYNNEI. CDR3 DNA: TGTGCCAGCAAGAAGGAGCCTCAATCAACGGCCCAGCATTTT. It is translated as CASKKEPQSTAQHF.